A selection of T cell receptor beta chains follows, all from one sample in a study of blood T cell repertoires in COVID-19. Repertoires were generated with immunoSEQ multiplex PCR, while TCRdb's copy carries only in-frame clones and drops some. The profile covers some 50,000 clones, with about nine tenths appearing a single time and roughly 2.7% taken by the ten largest. Sequenced sample: peripheral blood. The receptors originated from an elderly man with acute or convalescent COVID-19. Both conserved end residues are part of each CDR3. D genes are given only for firm matches. Some rows mark clone size as missing; the rest say once, few, many or name a class of expanded clone.

j_gene	d_gene	abundance	v_gene	CDR3aa	CDR3nt
TRBJ2-7	NA	few	TRBV4-1	CASSQDLAQGAYEQYF	TGCGCCAGCAGCCAAGATCTGGCGCAGGGCGCCTACGAGCAGTACTTC
TRBJ2-7	TRBD1	NA	TRBV2	CASRQGANGEQYF	TGTGCCAGCAGACAGGGGGCGAATGGGGAGCAGTACTTC
TRBJ1-1	TRBD1	NA	TRBV18	CASLWTGNTEAFF	TGTGCCAGCCTGTGGACAGGGAACACTGAAGCTTTCTTT
TRBJ2-3	TRBD2	NA	TRBV7-9	CASSLGLGRVTDTQYF	TGTGCCAGCAGCTTAGGGCTGGGGAGGGTCACAGATACGCAGTATTTT
TRBJ1-6	NA	NA	TRBV7-2	CASSLDRNSPLHF	TGTGCCAGCAGCTTAGACCGGAATTCACCCCTCCACTTT
TRBJ1-2	TRBD1	NA	TRBV4-3	CASSRDRGYGYTF	TGCGCCAGCAGCCGAGACAGGGGCTATGGCTACACCTTC
TRBJ2-7	NA	NA	TRBV6-5	CASSPVRQSSYEQYF	TGTGCCAGCAGTCCCGTTCGACAGAGCTCCTACGAGCAGTACTTC
TRBJ1-3	NA	NA	TRBV5-4	CASSIYSGNTIYF	TGTGCCAGCAGCATTTATTCTGGAAACACCATATATTTT
TRBJ2-3	NA	NA	TRBV27	CASSLVPGADTQYF	TGTGCCAGCAGTTTAGTTCCCGGAGCAGATACGCAGTATTTT
TRBJ2-1	NA	NA	TRBV18	CASSPTSSNEQFF	TGTGCCAGCTCACCAACTAGTTCCAATGAGCAGTTCTTC
TRBJ2-5	NA	NA	TRBV21-1	CASALGGEETQYF	TGTGCCAGCGCCCTGGGAGGGGAGGAGACCCAGTACTTC
TRBJ2-3	NA	NA	TRBV9	CASTRLQGSSYADTQYF	TGTGCCAGCACCCGTCTCCAGGGGTCCTCGTACGCAGATACGCAGTATTTT
TRBJ1-5	TRBD1	NA	TRBV3-1/TRBV3-2	CASSRTGGNQPQHF	TGTGCCAGCAGTAGGACAGGAGGTAATCAGCCCCAGCATTTT